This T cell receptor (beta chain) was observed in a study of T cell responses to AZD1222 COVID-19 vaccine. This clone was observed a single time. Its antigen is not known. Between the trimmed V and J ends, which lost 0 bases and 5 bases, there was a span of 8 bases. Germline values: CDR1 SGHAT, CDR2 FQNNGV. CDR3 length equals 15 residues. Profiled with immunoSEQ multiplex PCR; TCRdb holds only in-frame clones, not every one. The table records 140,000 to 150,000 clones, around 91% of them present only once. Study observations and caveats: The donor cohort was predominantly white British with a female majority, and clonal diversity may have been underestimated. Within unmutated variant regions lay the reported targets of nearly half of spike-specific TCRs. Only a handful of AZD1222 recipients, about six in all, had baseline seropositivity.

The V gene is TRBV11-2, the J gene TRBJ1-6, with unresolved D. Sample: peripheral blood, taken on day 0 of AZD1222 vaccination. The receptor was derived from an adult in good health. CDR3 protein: CASSLEALDNSPLHF. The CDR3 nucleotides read TGTGCCAGCAGCTTAGAAGCACTAGATAATTCACCCCTCCACTTT.